The text below deals with one T cell receptor beta chain. Its specificity is unknown. CFSE-dim autoproliferating and CFSE-high non-proliferating T cells from unstimulated culture were sequenced separately. Fewer than 65 million CFSE-labeled PBMCs were cultured less than nine days unstimulated, then replicate wells were pooled. The table came from immunoSEQ multiplex PCR; TCRdb's copy has only in-frame clones and leaves some out. The sample holds 46,000 or so clones, over 70% seen once. This sample stems from a study of memory B cells and T cells in multiple sclerosis. General study results and limits: Clone-set sizes differed between compartments, so shared clonotype counts needed normalization.

Germline-derived CDR1 and CDR2 are MNHEY and SMNVEV (reference sequence). This CDR3 contains 14 residues. The V segment lost 5 bases and the J segment 4 bases; nucleotides outside the gene matches: 3. The clonotype originates from a human donor with multiple sclerosis. The chain combines TRBV27 with TRBJ2-5; 11 bases are a match to TRBD2. Sequenced sample: PBMCs from blood kept in culture. The CDR3 here is CASSPGTSGETQYF. The CDR3 bases are TGTGCCAGCAGTCCTGGGACTAGCGGAGAGACCCAGTACTTC.